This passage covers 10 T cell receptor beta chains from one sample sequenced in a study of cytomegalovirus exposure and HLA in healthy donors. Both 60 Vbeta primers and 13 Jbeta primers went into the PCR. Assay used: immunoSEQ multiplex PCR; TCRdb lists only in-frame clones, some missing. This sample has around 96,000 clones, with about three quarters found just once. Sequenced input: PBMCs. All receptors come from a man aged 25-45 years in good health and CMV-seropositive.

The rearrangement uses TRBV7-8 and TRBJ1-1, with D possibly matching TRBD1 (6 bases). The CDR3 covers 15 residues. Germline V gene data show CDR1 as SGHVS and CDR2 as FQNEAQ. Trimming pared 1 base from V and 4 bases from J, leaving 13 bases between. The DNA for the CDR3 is TGTGCCAGCAGCTTAGTCGCAGGGGCGAGCACTGAAGCTTTCTTT. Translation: CASSLVAGASTEAFF.

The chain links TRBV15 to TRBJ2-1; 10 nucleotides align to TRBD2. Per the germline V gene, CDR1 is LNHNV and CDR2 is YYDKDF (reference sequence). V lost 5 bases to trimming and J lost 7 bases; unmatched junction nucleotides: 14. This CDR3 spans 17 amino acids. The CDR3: CATSSERRAGGRNEQFF. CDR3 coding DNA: TGTGCCACCAGCTCAGAGCGAAGAGCGGGGGGGCGTAATGAGCAGTTCTTC.

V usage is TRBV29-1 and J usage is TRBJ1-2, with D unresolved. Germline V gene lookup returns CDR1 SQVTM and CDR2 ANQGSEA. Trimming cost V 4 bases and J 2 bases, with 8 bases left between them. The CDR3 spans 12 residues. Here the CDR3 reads CSVASSNYGYTF. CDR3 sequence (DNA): TGCAGCGTTGCTTCGTCGAACTATGGCTACACCTTC.

The CDR3 region is CASSSPGDSSYEQYF. CDR3 DNA sequence: TGTGCCAGCAGTTCACCCGGGGACAGTTCCTACGAGCAGTACTTC. The chain combines TRBV27 with TRBJ2-7; 7 bases are shared with TRBD1. J was trimmed by 1 base and V by 4 bases; bases with no gene match: 7. The CDR3 is 15 amino acids. Germline values: CDR1 MNHEY, CDR2 SMNVEV (reference sequence).

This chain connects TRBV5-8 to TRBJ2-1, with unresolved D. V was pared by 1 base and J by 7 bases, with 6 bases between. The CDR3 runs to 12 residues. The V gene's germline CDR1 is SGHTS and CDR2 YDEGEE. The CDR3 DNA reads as TGTGCCAGCAGCTTGACACATAATGAGCAGTTCTTC. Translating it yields CASSLTHNEQFF.

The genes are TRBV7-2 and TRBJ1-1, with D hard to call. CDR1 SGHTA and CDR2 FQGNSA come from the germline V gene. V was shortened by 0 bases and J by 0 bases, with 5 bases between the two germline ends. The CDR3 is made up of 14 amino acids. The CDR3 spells CASSLATVNTEAFF. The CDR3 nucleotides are TGTGCCAGCAGCTTAGCTACAGTGAACACTGAAGCTTTCTTT.

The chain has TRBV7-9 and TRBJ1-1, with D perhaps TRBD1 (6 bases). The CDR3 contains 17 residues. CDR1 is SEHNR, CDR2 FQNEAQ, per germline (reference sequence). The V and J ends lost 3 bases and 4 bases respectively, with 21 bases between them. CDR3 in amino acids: CASSLAIGGASGTEAFF. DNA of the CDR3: TGTGCCAGCAGCTTGGCGATAGGGGGGGCCAGCGGCACTGAAGCTTTCTTT.

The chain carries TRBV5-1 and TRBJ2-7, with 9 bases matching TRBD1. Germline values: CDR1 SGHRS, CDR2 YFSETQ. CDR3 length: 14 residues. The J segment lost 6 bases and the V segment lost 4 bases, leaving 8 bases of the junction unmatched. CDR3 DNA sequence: TGCGCCAGCAGCCCGGGACAGGGTAGCTTCGAGCAGTACTTC. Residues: CASSPGQGSFEQYF.

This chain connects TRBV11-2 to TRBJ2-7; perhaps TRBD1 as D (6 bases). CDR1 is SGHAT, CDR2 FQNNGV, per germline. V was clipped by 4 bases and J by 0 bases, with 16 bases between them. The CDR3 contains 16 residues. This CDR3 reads CASSSFPDSFSYEQYF. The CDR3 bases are TGTGCCAGCAGCTCCTTCCCGGACAGTTTCTCCTACGAGCAGTACTTC.

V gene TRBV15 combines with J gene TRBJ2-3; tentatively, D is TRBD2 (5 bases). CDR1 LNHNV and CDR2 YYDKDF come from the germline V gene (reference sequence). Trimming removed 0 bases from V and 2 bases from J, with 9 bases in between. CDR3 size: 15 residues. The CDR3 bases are TGTGCCACCAGCAGAGATTACGGGAACACAGATACGCAGTATTTT. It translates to CATSRDYGNTDTQYF.